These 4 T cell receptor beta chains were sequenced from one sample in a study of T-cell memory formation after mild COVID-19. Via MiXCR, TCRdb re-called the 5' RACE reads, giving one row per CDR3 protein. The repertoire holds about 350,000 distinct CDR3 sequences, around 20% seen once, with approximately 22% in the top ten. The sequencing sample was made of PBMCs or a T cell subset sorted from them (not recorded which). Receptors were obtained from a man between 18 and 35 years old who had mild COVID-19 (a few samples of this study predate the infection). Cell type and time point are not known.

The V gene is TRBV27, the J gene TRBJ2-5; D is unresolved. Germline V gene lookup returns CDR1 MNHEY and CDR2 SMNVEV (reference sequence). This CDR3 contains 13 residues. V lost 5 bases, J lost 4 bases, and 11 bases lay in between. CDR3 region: CASSLGIGETQYF. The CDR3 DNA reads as TGTGCCAGCAGTCTAGGGATAGGAGAGACCCAGTACTTC.

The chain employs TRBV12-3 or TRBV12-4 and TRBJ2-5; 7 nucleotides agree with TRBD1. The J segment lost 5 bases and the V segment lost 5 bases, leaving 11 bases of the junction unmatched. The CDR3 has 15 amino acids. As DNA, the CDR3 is TGTGCCAGCAGTAACCGGGACAGAACCCTCGAGACCCAGTACTTC. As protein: CASSNRDRTLETQYF.

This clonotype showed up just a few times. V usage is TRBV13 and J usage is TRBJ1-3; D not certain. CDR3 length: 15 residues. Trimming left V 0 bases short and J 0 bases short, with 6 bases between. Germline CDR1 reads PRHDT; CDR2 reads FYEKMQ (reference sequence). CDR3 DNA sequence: TGTGCCAGCAGCTTAGGAGTGGCCTCTGGAAACACCATATATTTT. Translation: CASSLGVASGNTIYF.

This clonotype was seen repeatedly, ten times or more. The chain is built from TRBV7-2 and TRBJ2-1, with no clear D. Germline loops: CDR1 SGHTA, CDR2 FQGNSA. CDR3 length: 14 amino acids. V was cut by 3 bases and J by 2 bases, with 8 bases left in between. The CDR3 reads CASSFSVPYNEQFF. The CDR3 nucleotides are TGTGCCAGCAGCTTCAGTGTCCCCTACAATGAGCAGTTCTTC.